These 2 T cell receptor beta chains were all obtained from the same sample, sequenced in a study of OX40 agonist ivuxolimab in advanced cancers. TCRdb's table, derived via immunoSEQ multiplex PCR, lists solely in-frame clones and lacks some. Among 70,000 or so clones listed, around 90% were seen once. The input for sequencing was CD4+ or CD8+ T cells sorted from blood, taken in a trial of the OX40 agonist ivuxolimab. The receptors were sampled from an adult with an advanced solid tumor such as melanoma, head and neck, liver or kidney cancer.

CDR3 sequence reads: CASSLELRGRHRVGNEQFF. In nucleotides, the CDR3 is TGTGCCAGCAGCTTAGAACTGCGCGGGAGGCATCGGGTGGGCAATGAGCAGTTCTTC. This chain uses TRBV11-2 with TRBJ2-1; 8 nucleotides align to TRBD2. V shed 0 bases, J shed 6 bases, and the junction held 16 bases outside the gene matches. Germline V lookup: CDR1 SGHAT, CDR2 FQNNGV. The CDR3 is 19 amino acids. The variable domain in full, with the rest retrieved from reference TRBV11-2 and TRBJ2-1, is EAGVAQSPRYKIIEKRQSVAFWCNPISGHATLYWYQQILGQGPKLLIQFQNNGVVDDSQLPKDRFSAERLKGVDSTLKIQPAKLEDSAVYLCASSLELRGRHRVGNEQFFGPGTRLTVL.

The chain has TRBV7-2 and TRBJ2-3; either TRBD1 or TRBD2 may supply D (5 bases each). The CDR3 contains 18 residues. The germline V and J ends were trimmed by 2 bases and 6 bases, with 24 bases remaining between them. Germline V gene lookup returns CDR1 SGHTA and CDR2 FQGNSA. CDR3 coding DNA: TGTGCCAGCAGCTTATTAGGGGCAGCGGCGGTCGTATCCGATACGCAGTATTTT. Protein: CASSLLGAAAVVSDTQYF.